One TCR beta chain is described in this entry. No cognate antigen has been identified for it. No clone much larger than this one lies a single base away; base qualities are absent. The sample belongs to a study of T cell repertoires in cytomegalovirus infection (dated by TCRdb to between 2019 and 2020). Background for the entire study: Donor HLA type was relevant to the analysis, as public TCR beta signatures indicated carriage of CMV infection together with the matching HLA type.

Broader findings and caveats from the paper: In both this cohort and an independent roughly 350-donor cohort, the cumulative frequency of public TCR beta family members distinguished carriers of CMV infection plus the relevant HLA type. The ex vivo response was dominated by HLA-C-restricted CMV-specific TCR beta clonotypes, and the single most frequent clonotype in two of eight donors was supplied by these HLA-C-restricted clonotypes.

Between the V and J ends, shortened by 3 bases and 0 bases respectively, the junction contains 8 bases. From the germline V gene, CDR1 is SQVTM and CDR2 is ANQGSEA. The CDR3 contains 13 residues, cysteine and phenylalanine counted. Of the read, only the CDR3 DNA is kept; its 39 bases are in frame from base 1. The instrument given in TCRdb is Illumina HiSeq 1500. The raw public data were reprocessed by TCRdb itself: fastp quality trimming at Q25, MiXCR clonotype calling, in-frame beta chains only. Rows matching on CDR3 protein sequence are summarized as one entry with the most common DNA and genes. The sample profile shows fewer than 700,000 distinct CDR3 sequences; 20% to 30% of them were found once. The ten largest clones represent 6.5% to 10% of the sample.

The material sequenced was CD8+ T cells from PBMCs. This TCR derives from a human donor in good health (CMV status not recorded). Some clones in this sample may be carry-over from other donors' samples. The sequence is built from TRBV29-1 and TRBJ1-1, and TRBD1 may be the D gene, going by 5 matching bases. This receptor has the CDR3 CSVEGGVNTEAFF. In nucleotide form, the sequence is TGCAGCGTTGAGGGGGGGGTGAACACTGAAGCTTTCTTT. When the CDR3 is completed using the reference TRBV29-1 and TRBJ1-1 genes on either side, the full variable domain is SAVISQKPSRDICQRGTSLTIQCQVDSQVTMMFWYRQQPGQSLTLIATANQGSEATYESGFVIDKFPISRPNLTFSTLTVSNMSPEDSSIYLCSVEGGVNTEAFFGQGTRLTVV.